Shown below are 29 T cell receptor beta chains from a single sample sequenced in a study of blood T cell repertoires in COVID-19. The protocol was immunoSEQ multiplex PCR, while the TCRdb copy is restricted to in-frame clones and leaves out a portion. The sample holds roughly 200,000 clones; 88% are singletons and the top ten take roughly 1.5%. Sequenced material: peripheral blood. The receptors originated from a man aged 18 to 30 with active or convalescent COVID-19.

This clone was found a few times. The chain recombines TRBV27 with TRBJ2-7, with D perhaps matching TRBD2 (7 bases). Trimming took 0 bases from V and 5 from J, leaving 14 bases between them. In germline, CDR1 is MNHEY, CDR2 SMNVEV (reference sequence). This CDR3 is 15 amino acids long. Here the CDR3 DNA reads TGTGCCAGCAGTTTATCTGGGGGGGCAGGGCACGAGCAGTACTTC. As protein: CASSLSGGAGHEQYF.

The count of this clone is one. This chain links TRBV4-3 with TRBJ1-2; TRBD1 matches 8 bases. V lost 1 base and J lost 0; bases outside the gene matches: 16. Germline loops: CDR1 LGHNA, CDR2 YSLEER. This CDR3 has 20 residues. The CDR3 DNA reads as TGCGCCAGCAGCCAAGCTACCCGGCGGGACAGGCCAGCCTCTAACTATGGCTACACCTTC. This codes for CASSQATRRDRPASNYGYTF.

This clone was detected once. The chain joins TRBV10-3 to TRBJ2-7, with 7 bases identical to TRBD2. The CDR3 length is 15 residues. Germline lookup yields CDR1 ENHRY and CDR2 SYGVKD. After removal of 6 bases from V and 2 bases from J, the junction contained 10 bases not matched to a gene. The CDR3 DNA reads as TGTGCCATCAGGGATAGCGGGCCCAATACCTACGAGCAGTACTTC. Translation: CAIRDSGPNTYEQYF.

The sample holds one count of this clone. The chain uses TRBV5-1 and TRBJ2-1; D not resolved. This CDR3 spans 13 amino acids. Germline CDR1 reads SGHRS; CDR2 reads YFSETQ. V was cut by 0 bases and J by 9 bases, with 10 bases left in between. The CDR3 spells CASSLARVGEQFF. In nucleotides, the CDR3 is TGCGCCAGCAGCTTGGCTAGAGTAGGTGAGCAGTTCTTC.

V is TRBV25-1 and J is TRBJ2-7, with D possibly matching TRBD2 (6 bases). The V gene lost 1 base and the J gene lost 0 bases, with 13 bases spanning the gap. The CDR3 is 16 amino acids. Germline V CDR1 and CDR2: MGHDK, SYGVNS. CDR3: CASSELASAHSYEQYF. CDR3 nucleotides: TGTGCCAGCAGTGAATTAGCTAGCGCCCACTCCTACGAGCAGTACTTC.

This clone has a single count. The chain combines TRBV19 with TRBJ2-7; TRBD1 matches at 7 bases. CDR1 is LNHDA and CDR2 is SQIVND in the germline V gene (reference sequence). The V segment lost 5 bases and the J segment 3 bases; nucleotides outside the gene matches: 7. The CDR3 length is 14 residues. This CDR3 is CASSVLTGSYEQYF. The CDR3 DNA reads TGTGCCAGTAGTGTGCTGACAGGGAGCTACGAGCAGTACTTC.

The chain uses TRBV12-3 or TRBV12-4 and TRBJ1-3; D is uncertain. Trimming took off 7 bases at V and 0 bases at J, with 7 bases between the two ends. The CDR3 sequence is 13 residues long. The CDR3 loop reads CASKVASGNTIYF. The CDR3 nucleotides read TGTGCCAGCAAGGTAGCCTCTGGAAACACCATATATTTT.

This sequence joins TRBV6-5 and TRBJ1-6, with 7 bases that match TRBD1. Per germline, CDR1 MNHEY and CDR2 SVGAGI. The trim removed 5 bases at V and 7 bases at J, leaving 5 bases unmatched. This CDR3 is 14 amino acids long. CDR3 nucleotides: TGTGCCAGCAGTACGGGACAGACGAATTCACCCCTCCACTTT. Amino acid sequence: CASSTGQTNSPLHF.

V gene TRBV14 combines with J gene TRBJ1-5, with 7 bases identical to TRBD1. V was pared by 4 bases and J by 4 bases, with 13 bases of the junction left unmatched. The CDR3 is 17 residues long. In germline, CDR1 is SGHDN, CDR2 FVKESK. The CDR3 nucleotides read TGTGCCAGCAGCCGAGGAACTGACAGGGTTTCAAATCAGCCCCAGCATTTT. It specifies CASSRGTDRVSNQPQHF.

The chain combines TRBV7-3 with TRBJ2-2; 9 bases map to TRBD2. This CDR3 contains 16 residues. V lost 5 bases to trimming and J lost 6 bases; unmatched junction nucleotides: 10. CDR1 is SGHTA, CDR2 FQGTGA, per germline. CDR3 in DNA: TGTGCCAGCAGCGAGCGTAGGCTAGCGGGATCCGGGGAGCTGTTTTTT. Encoded protein: CASSERRLAGSGELFF.

On this clone: In the same sample, other DNA sequences code for this CDR3. The genes are TRBV19 and TRBJ2-5; 8 nucleotides align to TRBD1. The germline V gene has CDR1 LNHDA and CDR2 SQIVND (reference sequence). The CDR3 extends over 13 amino acids. V was clipped by 5 bases and J by 5 bases; unmatched bases: 4. The CDR3 here is CASSPDRGETQYF. CDR3 coding DNA: TGTGCCAGTAGTCCAGACAGGGGTGAGACCCAGTACTTC.

The J gene is TRBJ1-3, the V gene TRBV9; D is unresolved. The V and J ends lost 4 bases and 0 bases respectively, with 8 bases between them. This CDR3 comprises 14 residues. Germline-derived CDR1 and CDR2 are SGDLS and YYNGEE. CDR3 region: CASSTDTSGNTIYF. In nucleotides, the CDR3 is TGTGCCAGCAGCACCGACACCTCTGGAAACACCATATATTTT.

The chain carries TRBV6-5 and TRBJ2-3; TRBD1 agrees at 8 bases. Germline V gives CDR1 MNHEY, CDR2 SVGAGI. V lost 6 bases to trimming and J lost 6 bases; unmatched junction nucleotides: 5. The CDR3 runs 13 residues. The CDR3 nucleotides read TGTGCCAGCAGAATTAACAGGGGGGATACGCAGTATTTT. Protein product: CASRINRGDTQYF.

This chain connects TRBV7-9 to TRBJ1-3, with D possibly TRBD1 on 6 matching bases. With 4 bases removed from V and 0 bases from J, the gap between germline ends came to 10 bases. CDR1 and CDR2 (germline): SEHNR, FQNEAQ (reference sequence). This CDR3 spans 15 amino acids. CDR3 bases: TGTGCCAGCAGCTCCAGGGGTTCCTCTGGAAACACCATATATTTT. Protein product: CASSSRGSSGNTIYF.

The V call is TRBV6-6, the J call TRBJ2-4; a possible D gene is TRBD1 (6 bases). There are 12 residues in the CDR3. V lost 6 bases and J 9 bases, leaving 12 bases between the germline ends. Germline V gene lookup returns CDR1 MNHNY and CDR2 SVGAGI (reference sequence). CDR3 coding DNA: TGTGCCAGCAGCCAAGGGGGTGGCATTCAGTACTTC. It is translated as CASSQGGGIQYF.

This clone was detected once. The chain couples TRBV7-2 to TRBJ2-7; 7 nucleotides line up with TRBD2. In germline, CDR1 is SGHTA, CDR2 FQGNSA. The CDR3 loop spans 14 amino acids. The V segment lost 1 base and the J segment 5 bases; nucleotides outside the gene matches: 5. Here the CDR3 reads CASSLVGGLDEQYF. Here the CDR3 DNA reads TGTGCCAGCAGCTTAGTGGGGGGGTTAGACGAGCAGTACTTC.

This clone was detected only once. The V gene is TRBV18, the J gene TRBJ1-1, with D unclear. The V and J ends lost 4 bases and 7 bases respectively, with 7 bases between them. The CDR3 runs 11 residues. CDR1 is KGHSH, CDR2 LQKENI, per germline. The CDR3 spells CASSRGFEAFF. Written as DNA, the CDR3 is TGTGCCAGCTCACGTGGCTTTGAAGCTTTCTTT.

The chain links TRBV5-6 to TRBJ2-7; weak D call: TRBD2 (5 bases). V was pared by 0 bases and J by 5 bases, with 9 bases between. CDR1 and CDR2 (germline): SGHDT, YYEEEE. This CDR3 has 13 amino acids. The CDR3 coding sequence is TGTGCCAGCAGCTTGGCTAGCCAGGACGAGCAGTACTTC. Protein product: CASSLASQDEQYF.

The sample holds a few counts of this clone. The chain has TRBV19 and TRBJ2-7; 7 nucleotides match TRBD2. V lost 0 bases and J lost 7; bases outside the gene matches: 6. Germline V CDR1 and CDR2: LNHDA, SQIVND (reference sequence). The CDR3 extends over 14 amino acids. The chain's CDR3 is CASSIDTSVAEQYF. The CDR3 nucleotides are TGTGCCAGTAGTATAGATACTAGCGTCGCTGAGCAGTACTTC. The full variable domain, completed using reference TRBV19 and TRBJ2-7, is DGGITQSPKYLFRKEGQNVTLSCEQNLNHDAMYWYRQDPGQGLRLIYYSQIVNDFQKGDIAEGYSVSREKKESFPLTVTSAQKNPTAFYLCASSIDTSVAEQYFGPGTRLTVT.

The CDR3 DNA is TGCGCCAGCAGCCTCAGGACAGGGGATAATTCACCCCTCCACTTT. Translation: CASSLRTGDNSPLHF. The genes are TRBV10-2 and TRBJ1-6, with 9 bases identical to TRBD1. CDR3 size: 15 residues. The germline CDR1 and CDR2 sequences are WSHSY and SAAADI. Trimming removed 6 bases from V and 5 bases from J; junction bases left unmatched: 5.

The chain employs TRBV7-8 and TRBJ2-3; 7 nucleotides align to TRBD2. CDR1 and CDR2 (germline): SGHVS, FQNEAQ. There are 16 residues in the CDR3. V dropped 3 bases and J dropped 0; count of bases not matched to a gene: 6. As DNA, the CDR3 is TGTGCCAGCAGCTTGGCTAGCGGTACTAGCACAGATACGCAGTATTTT. This encodes CASSLASGTSTDTQYF.

The V and J genes are TRBV3-1 (or the pseudogene TRBV3-2) and TRBJ2-7; 13 nucleotides match TRBD2. This CDR3 spans 17 amino acids. The V segment lost 4 bases and the J segment 5 bases; nucleotides outside the gene matches: 11. Germline V gives CDR1 LGHDT, CDR2 YNNKEL (reference sequence). The CDR3 is CASSPGLAGPGADEQYF. For the CDR3, the DNA is TGTGCCAGCAGCCCGGGACTAGCGGGGCCCGGAGCGGACGAGCAGTACTTC.

This sequence joins TRBV19 and TRBJ2-2; D is unresolved. CDR1 is LNHDA, CDR2 SQIVND, per germline (reference sequence). Deletions cut 5 bases from V and 2 bases from J, with 15 bases between. The CDR3 is 16 residues long. CDR3 residues: CASSLPSGANTGELFF. The CDR3 DNA reads as TGTGCCAGTAGTCTACCCTCCGGAGCCAACACCGGGGAGCTGTTTTTT.

The CDR3 protein is CASSRTLPGGYSNQPQHF. The DNA for the CDR3 is TGTGCCAGTAGTAGAACGCTACCGGGAGGCTATAGCAATCAGCCCCAGCATTTT. This chain joins TRBV19 and TRBJ1-5; unclear D gene. The length of the CDR3 is 18 residues. Germline V CDR1 and CDR2: LNHDA, SQIVND (reference sequence). Deletions cut 4 bases from V and 0 bases from J, with 19 bases between.

This clone came up once. The CDR3 protein is CASSPRSRAGFYEQYF. The CDR3 region has the DNA TGTGCCAGCAGTCCCCGTAGCAGGGCGGGGTTCTACGAGCAGTACTTC. The chain is built from TRBV27 and TRBJ2-7; tentative D call: TRBD2 (6 bases). CDR3 length: 16 residues. The germline V gene has CDR1 MNHEY and CDR2 SMNVEV (reference sequence). The V and J ends lost 5 bases and 3 bases respectively, with 20 bases between them.

The CDR3 reads CASTPLGQNTEAFF. The DNA for the CDR3 is TGCGCCAGCACCCCCCTAGGACAGAACACTGAAGCTTTCTTT. This rearrangement joins TRBV5-1 to TRBJ1-1, with D perhaps matching TRBD1 (5 bases). In germline, CDR1 is SGHRS, CDR2 YFSETQ. V lost 6 bases and J 1 base, leaving 13 bases between the germline ends. The CDR3 totals 14 residues.

This rearrangement joins TRBV19 to TRBJ2-2; 14 nucleotides match TRBD2. V lost 5 bases to trimming and J lost 4 bases; unmatched junction nucleotides: 3. CDR1 is LNHDA and CDR2 is SQIVND in the germline V gene (reference sequence). The CDR3 loop spans 16 amino acids. For the CDR3, the DNA is TGTGCCAGTAGTCCCGGACTAGCGGGAGGCACCGGGGAGCTGTTTTTT. It codes for CASSPGLAGGTGELFF.

This clone was detected only a few times. V usage is TRBV20-1 and J usage is TRBJ2-7; 7 nucleotides agree with TRBD1. The CDR3 covers 13 residues. With V trimmed by 3 bases and J by 7 bases, 9 bases remained unmatched. The germline V gene encodes CDR1 DFQATT and CDR2 SNEGSKA (reference sequence). CDR3 amino acids: CSASSTGAREQYF. In DNA, the CDR3 is TGCAGTGCTAGTTCTACAGGGGCCAGGGAGCAGTACTTC.

J is TRBJ2-7 and V is TRBV4-3, with 10 bases aligning to TRBD2. V shed 0 bases and J 6 bases; nucleotides not matched to a gene: 8. The CDR3 is 16 residues long. From germline, CDR1 is LGHNA and CDR2 YSLEER. The CDR3 sequence: CASSQDIAGGPSEQYF. Written as DNA, the CDR3 is TGCGCCAGCAGCCAAGATATAGCGGGAGGCCCTTCCGAGCAGTACTTC.